A single sample gave rise to the 2 T cell receptor beta chains below, sequenced in a study of T cells in Graves' hyperthyroidism and ophthalmopathy. Amplification yielded TCR beta CDR3 regions, with RNA transcripts as the source. The HTBI primer set was used in a first-round RT-PCR of the TCR CDR3. TCRdb used MiXCR to reprocess the multiplex PCR reads, holding one entry per CDR3 protein. The sample includes about 210,000 distinct CDR3 sequences, about 17% of them seen just once. Sequencing was carried out using blood. These receptor sequences come from a man between 35 and 55 years old with Graves' hyperthyroidism.

The table lists this clonotype with a few counts. The rearrangement joins TRBV6-2 or TRBV6-3 to TRBJ1-5; no definite D call. The V end lost 5 bases, the J end lost 6 bases, and 14 bases lay between the germline ends. The CDR3 totals 14 residues. The germline CDR1 and CDR2 sequences are MNHEY and SVGEGT. The CDR3: CASSPRRVGQPQHF. The CDR3 DNA follows: TGTGCCAGCAGTCCACGTCGCGTCGGTCAGCCCCAGCATTTT.

The chain carries TRBV4-3 and TRBJ2-5; D gene unclear. The V gene lost 0 bases and the J gene lost 1 base, with 12 bases spanning the gap. This CDR3 comprises 16 residues. Looked up from germline, CDR1 is LGHNA and CDR2 is YSLEER. The CDR3: CASSQEKFGGQETQYF. CDR3 nucleotide sequence: TGCGCCAGCAGCCAAGAGAAATTCGGCGGCCAAGAGACCCAGTACTTC.